The 24 T cell receptor beta chains below come from one sample, sequenced in a study of cytomegalovirus exposure and HLA in healthy donors. TCRdb's table, derived via immunoSEQ multiplex PCR, lists solely in-frame clones and lacks some. Found here are over 100,000 clones, roughly 89% of them singletons; the top ten hold over 3%. The sequenced sample was PBMCs. The source of these receptors is a man younger than 45 in good health and CMV-seronegative.

V usage is TRBV7-4 and J usage is TRBJ1-5, with D hard to call. This CDR3 contains 12 residues. The V and J ends lost 5 bases and 3 bases respectively, with 5 bases between them. The V gene's germline CDR1 is SGHVT and CDR2 SQSDAQ. The CDR3 region is CASSPFNQPQHF. The CDR3 nucleotides read TGTGCCAGCAGCCCGTTCAATCAGCCCCAGCATTTT.

The V gene is TRBV7-9, the J gene TRBJ2-2; D gene ambiguous. V was cut by 5 bases and J by 5 bases, with 9 bases left in between. This CDR3 spans 13 amino acids. Germline V gene sequence: CDR1 SEHNR, CDR2 FQNEAQ (reference sequence). This chain's CDR3 is CASSPVLTGELFF. The CDR3 bases are TGTGCCAGCAGCCCCGTTCTTACCGGGGAGCTGTTTTTT.

The rearrangement links TRBV9 to TRBJ2-3; a possible D gene is TRBD1 (6 bases). CDR1 is SGDLS and CDR2 is YYNGEE in the germline V gene. The CDR3 contains 12 residues. Trimming removed 0 bases at V and 11 bases at J, with 10 bases between. Here the CDR3 DNA reads TGTGCCAGCAGCGTAGTGGACAGAGAGCAGTATTTT. Its protein product is CASSVVDREQYF.

The sample holds one count of this clone. The rearrangement joins TRBV18 to TRBJ1-2; 7 nucleotides agree with TRBD1. The germline V gene has CDR1 KGHSH and CDR2 LQKENI. V shed 3 bases and J 4 bases; nucleotides not matched to a gene: 8. The CDR3 covers 15 residues. CDR3 nucleotides: TGTGCCAGCTCACCGACAGGGAGGACGGCCTATGGCTACACCTTC. It codes for CASSPTGRTAYGYTF.

The chain combines TRBV5-6 with TRBJ2-1; a possible D gene is TRBD2 (6 bases). The CDR3 loop spans 13 amino acids. Germline-derived CDR1 and CDR2 are SGHDT and YYEEEE. V shed 4 bases and J shed 8 bases, with 13 bases lying between them. The DNA of the CDR3 is TGTGCCAGCAGCCTGGGGAGGATCGATGAGCAGTTCTTC. Translation gives CASSLGRIDEQFF.

The chain uses TRBV4-3 and TRBJ2-7; maybe TRBD1 (6 bases). The CDR3 is 15 amino acids. Per germline, CDR1 LGHNA and CDR2 YSLEER. V lost 0 bases, J lost 3 bases, and 12 bases lay in between. The CDR3 spells CASSQDGTRRYEQYF. CDR3 DNA: TGCGCCAGCAGCCAAGACGGGACACGGCGCTACGAGCAGTACTTC.

The chain has TRBV5-4 and TRBJ1-1; D may be TRBD1 (6 bases). V was clipped by 4 bases and J by 1 base, with 11 bases between them. The CDR3 extends over 14 amino acids. CDR1 and CDR2 (germline): SGHNT, YYREEE (reference sequence). The CDR3 spells CASSADRQNTEAFF. CDR3 nucleotide sequence: TGTGCCAGCAGCGCGGACAGACAGAACACTGAAGCTTTCTTT.

CDR3 residues: CASSQAFDRVNTGELFF. In DNA, the CDR3 is TGCGCCAGCAGCCAAGCCTTCGACAGGGTAAACACCGGGGAGCTGTTTTTT. V usage is TRBV4-3 and J usage is TRBJ2-2; the match to TRBD1 covers 7 bases. The CDR3 length is 17 residues. In germline, CDR1 is LGHNA, CDR2 YSLEER. The V segment lost 1 base and the J segment 2 bases; nucleotides outside the gene matches: 7.

V and J are TRBV6-6 and TRBJ2-7; 7 bases match TRBD1. Germline-derived CDR1 and CDR2 are MNHNY and SVGAGI (reference sequence). V trimming: 7 bases; J trimming: 1 base; junction bases outside the gene matches: 10. The CDR3 extends over 15 amino acids. The CDR3 bases are TGTGCCAGCACTGCTAGACAGGGTGGATCCTACGAGCAGTACTTC. It specifies CASTARQGGSYEQYF.

The chain links TRBV9 to TRBJ1-1; TRBD1 is a possible D gene (5 bases). V was trimmed by 4 bases and J by 4 bases, leaving 14 bases between them. Germline-derived CDR1 and CDR2 are SGDLS and YYNGEE. The CDR3 runs 14 residues. As DNA, the CDR3 is TGTGCCAGCAGCCCCAGAGGAGGGGTCACTGAAGCTTTCTTT. This gives the protein CASSPRGGVTEAFF.

The chain has TRBV10-1 and TRBJ1-1; TRBD1 might be the D (5 bases). The germline V gene encodes CDR1 WNHNN and CDR2 SYGVQD (reference sequence). CDR3 length equals 12 residues. V was shortened by 5 bases and J by 4 bases, with 8 bases between the two germline ends. CDR3 DNA sequence: TGCGCCAGCAGTTCGGGGGGCACTGAAGCTTTCTTT. This translates into CASSSGGTEAFF.

The CDR3 DNA sequence: TGTGCCAGCAGCCAAGAGGGCAGGGTCCAAGAGACCCAGTACTTC. Protein: CASSQEGRVQETQYF. The chain carries TRBV4-2 and TRBJ2-5, with a tentative D call TRBD1 (5 bases). Deletions cut 0 bases from V and 1 base from J, with 9 bases between. From germline, CDR1 is LGHNA and CDR2 YNFKEQ. The CDR3 covers 15 residues.

This chain joins TRBV19 and TRBJ2-3; D might be TRBD1 (6 bases). Germline V gene data show CDR1 as LNHDA and CDR2 as SQIVND (reference sequence). Trimming removed 5 bases at V and 0 bases at J, with 15 bases between. This CDR3 has 16 residues. Here the CDR3 DNA reads TGTGCCAGTAGTCCCCGGCAGGGGTCTAGCACAGATACGCAGTATTTT. This gives the protein CASSPRQGSSTDTQYF.

The chain uses TRBV10-3 and TRBJ2-3, with no clear D. Germline-derived CDR1 and CDR2 are ENHRY and SYGVKD. The CDR3 is 15 residues long. The V end lost 3 bases, the J end lost 2 bases, and 12 bases lay between the germline ends. CDR3: CAISDKETSTDTQYF. DNA for the CDR3: TGTGCCATCAGTGATAAGGAGACTTCCACAGATACGCAGTATTTT.

The gene calls are TRBV7-3 and TRBJ2-7, with no clear D. Germline V gives CDR1 SGHTA, CDR2 FQGTGA. This CDR3 is 12 amino acids long. Between the trimmed V and J ends, which lost 3 bases and 7 bases, there was a span of 10 bases. CDR3 coding DNA: TGTGCCAGCAGCTTGACTGGAAAGGAGCAGTACTTC. As protein: CASSLTGKEQYF. The full variable domain, in which reference TRBV7-3 and TRBJ2-7 provide the parts outside the CDR3, is GAGVSQTPSNKVTEKGKYVELRCDPISGHTALYWYRQSLGQGPEFLIYFQGTGAADDSGLPNDRFFAVRPEGSVSTLKIQRTERGDSAVYLCASSLTGKEQYFGPGTRLTVT.

This clone has just one count. V usage is TRBV5-1 and J usage is TRBJ1-2, with 7 nucleotides matching TRBD1. Germline V gene lookup returns CDR1 SGHRS and CDR2 YFSETQ. This CDR3 region has 15 residues. V lost 0 bases and J lost 0; bases outside the gene matches: 2. The CDR3 region has the DNA TGCGCCAGCAGCTTGGAGCAGGGGGCTAACTATGGCTACACCTTC. This translates into CASSLEQGANYGYTF.

The chain uses TRBV11-3 and TRBJ2-2; D possibly corresponds to TRBD2 (5 bases). The CDR3 covers 13 residues. The germline gives CDR1 SGHNT, CDR2 YENEEA. V shed 6 bases and J shed 6 bases, with 11 bases lying between them. The DNA for the CDR3 is TGTGCCAGCAGAAAACGGGGTTCCGGGGAGCTGTTTTTT. Residues: CASRKRGSGELFF. Full variable domain (missing parts from reference TRBV11-3 and TRBJ2-2): EAGVVQSPRYKIIEKKQPVAFWCNPISGHNTLYWYLQNLGQGPELLIRYENEEAVDDSQLPKDRFSAERLKGVDSTLKIQPAELGDSAVYLCASRKRGSGELFFGEGSRLTVL.

The rearrangement joins TRBV27 to TRBJ2-1; tentatively, D is TRBD2 (6 bases). Germline CDR1 is MNHEY and CDR2 is SMNVEV (reference sequence). The CDR3 length is 14 residues. V was pared by 5 bases and J by 2 bases, with 10 bases between. The CDR3 DNA follows: TGTGCCAGCAGTCAGCCGGGGGCCTACAATGAGCAGTTCTTC. It yields the protein CASSQPGAYNEQFF.

The chain couples TRBV6-5 to TRBJ2-1; tentative D call: TRBD1 (5 bases). This CDR3 has 14 residues. V dropped 6 bases and J dropped 10 bases, with 19 bases sitting between them. CDR1 MNHEY and CDR2 SVGAGI come from the germline V gene. The CDR3 DNA reads TGTGCCAGCAGCCAGGGATGGGGTTCTGCGGAGCAGTTCTTC. Translating it yields CASSQGWGSAEQFF.

The V call is TRBV4-3, the J call TRBJ2-7, with TRBD1 matching over 10 bases. The CDR3 is 15 residues long. V dropped 3 bases and J dropped 5; count of bases not matched to a gene: 7. Germline V lookup: CDR1 LGHNA, CDR2 YSLEER. For the CDR3, the DNA is TGCGCCAGCAGCCAGACCGGGACAGGGGCTCACGAGCAGTACTTC. It specifies CASSQTGTGAHEQYF.

This chain uses TRBV6-1 with TRBJ1-2; the D is unclear. Germline CDR1 reads MNHNS; CDR2 reads SASEGT. This CDR3 region has 13 residues. V was trimmed by 3 bases and J by 0 bases, leaving 5 bases between them. The CDR3 nucleotides are TGTGCCAGCAGTGACAGTACTAACTATGGCTACACCTTC. Translating it yields CASSDSTNYGYTF.

The chain joins TRBV6-5 to TRBJ2-7, with 11 bases matching TRBD1. Germline CDR1 reads MNHEY; CDR2 reads SVGAGI. Trimming cost V 6 bases and J 7 bases; bases outside gene matches: 11. This CDR3 has 15 residues. CDR3 DNA sequence: TGTGCCAGCAGCTCCCGGGACAGGGGGTCGCGGGAGCAGTACTTC. Its protein product is CASSSRDRGSREQYF.

The chain employs TRBV11-3 and TRBJ2-1; 10 bases map to TRBD2. V dropped 5 bases and J dropped 7; count of bases not matched to a gene: 11. Per germline, CDR1 SGHNT and CDR2 YENEEA. The CDR3 consists of 16 residues. CDR3 in amino acids: CASSTEAGGNLNEQFF. The CDR3 nucleotides read TGTGCCAGCAGCACCGAAGCGGGGGGGAACCTAAATGAGCAGTTCTTC.

The J gene is TRBJ1-5, the V gene TRBV2; 8 bases are shared with TRBD1. The V segment lost 7 bases and the J segment 4 bases; nucleotides outside the gene matches: 9. Germline V gene sequence: CDR1 SNHLY, CDR2 FYNNEI. The CDR3 has 15 residues. This CDR3 is CASNGDRFGNQPQHF. CDR3 nucleotide sequence: TGTGCCAGCAATGGGGACAGGTTTGGAAATCAGCCCCAGCATTTT.